These 6 T cell receptor beta chains were sequenced from one sample in a study of blood T cell repertoires in COVID-19. Only in-frame clones appear in the TCRdb table, and some are missing; sequencing was by immunoSEQ multiplex PCR. The repertoire has approximately 260,000 clones, approximately 83% of them found once; the top ten carry roughly 9.6%. Sequenced material: peripheral blood. Receptor source: a woman in her seventies with acute or convalescent COVID-19.

J is TRBJ1-1 and V is TRBV5-1, with D perhaps matching TRBD1 (5 bases). The ends were cut back, 3 bases at V and 6 bases at J, with 12 bases in the middle. CDR3 length equals 13 residues. Germline CDR1 reads SGHRS; CDR2 reads YFSETQ. Here the CDR3 reads CASSYGSGSEAFF. CDR3 in DNA: TGCGCCAGCAGCTATGGGTCAGGGTCTGAAGCTTTCTTT.

A few counts support this clone. The chain combines TRBV25-1 with TRBJ2-7, with TRBD1 as a possible D gene (6 bases). V was pared by 2 bases and J by 2 bases, with 10 bases between. The length of the CDR3 is 14 residues. Germline values: CDR1 MGHDK, CDR2 SYGVNS. Written as DNA, the CDR3 is TGTGCCAGCAGTGAAACAGGGCGCACCTACGAGCAGTACTTC. Its protein product is CASSETGRTYEQYF.

The chain combines TRBV19 with TRBJ1-2; 9 positions match TRBD1. The germline CDR1 and CDR2 sequences are LNHDA and SQIVND (reference sequence). The CDR3 runs to 16 residues. V shed 7 bases and J 3 bases; nucleotides not matched to a gene: 12. In DNA, the CDR3 is TGTGCCAGTAACTCACCGGGACAGGGATCGTACTATGGCTACACCTTC. Its protein is CASNSPGQGSYYGYTF. The whole variable domain, remainder taken from reference TRBV19 and TRBJ1-2, is DGGITQSPKYLFRKEGQNVTLSCEQNLNHDAMYWYRQDPGQGLRLIYYSQIVNDFQKGDIAEGYSVSREKKESFPLTVTSAQKNPTAFYLCASNSPGQGSYYGYTFGSGTRLTVV.

The genes are TRBV11-2 and TRBJ1-3; TRBD1 might be the D (5 bases). The CDR3 runs 15 residues. CDR1 SGHAT and CDR2 FQNNGV come from the germline V gene. V gave up 4 bases and J gave up 0 bases, with 10 bases separating them. The CDR3 is CASSYGGASGNTIYF. The CDR3 DNA reads as TGTGCCAGCAGCTACGGCGGGGCCTCTGGAAACACCATATATTTT.

The chain carries TRBV27 and TRBJ1-1, with D hard to call. V gave up 1 base and J gave up 8 bases, with 11 bases separating them. The CDR3 is made up of 13 amino acids. Germline CDR1 and CDR2: MNHEY and SMNVEV (reference sequence). The CDR3 loop reads CASSLFRGEEAFF. The DNA for the CDR3 is TGTGCCAGCAGTTTATTTCGCGGGGAAGAAGCTTTCTTT.

J is TRBJ1-1 and V is TRBV9, with D possibly TRBD1 on 5 matching bases. The CDR3 loop spans 11 amino acids. With 3 bases removed from V and 9 bases from J, the gap between germline ends came to 9 bases. Germline-derived CDR1 and CDR2 are SGDLS and YYNGEE. The CDR3 DNA sequence: TGTGCCAGCAGCGACCAGGGAAAAGCTTTCTTT. Amino acid sequence: CASSDQGKAFF.